This T cell receptor beta chain emerged from a study of T cell responses to AZD1222 COVID-19 vaccine. Across the study: Pooling covered second doses at about 4 or about 12 weeks. The study, taken as a whole, reports: Seropositive at baseline were only a handful of AZD1222 recipients. The donors showed a predominance of white British ancestry and of females, with possible underestimation of clonal diversity.

V lost 5 bases to trimming and J lost 4 bases; unmatched junction nucleotides: 3. The CDR3 runs 15 residues. Per the germline V gene, CDR1 is SGHRS and CDR2 is YFSETQ. Comments on this clone: Its antigen is undetermined.

Measured with immunoSEQ multiplex PCR; TCRdb has only the in-frame clones, and not every one. The data contain approximately 150,000 clones, 91% of them singletons. The source material was peripheral blood, sampled on day 0 of AZD1222 vaccination. The rearrangement uses TRBV5-1 and TRBJ2-7; 16 bases match TRBD2. The TCR comes from an adult in good health. CDR3 loop: CASSTGLAGGYEQYF. The CDR3 DNA follows: TGCGCCAGCAGTACGGGACTAGCGGGAGGGTACGAGCAGTACTTC. The full variable domain, in which reference TRBV5-1 and TRBJ2-7 provide the parts outside the CDR3, is KAGVTQTPRYLIKTRGQQVTLSCSPISGHRSVSWYQQTPGQGLQFLFEYFSETQRNKGNFPGRFSGRQFSNSRSEMNVSTLELGDSALYLCASSTGLAGGYEQYFGPGTRLTVT.